The 29 T cell receptor beta chains listed next were all sequenced from one sample in a study of cytomegalovirus exposure and HLA in healthy donors. PCR used 60 Vbeta primers and 13 Jbeta primers. Sequenced by immunoSEQ multiplex PCR; TCRdb stores in-frame clones only, minus some. This sample has some 170,000 clones, with 80% to 85% found just once. Source material: PBMCs. Receptors were obtained from a woman in her 30s in good health and CMV-seronegative.

Here the CDR3 DNA reads TGCGCCAGCAGCCCACAGGGGCTGAGCTACACCTTC. Translating it yields CASSPQGLSYTF. V and J are TRBV5-1 and TRBJ1-2, with TRBD1 matching 7 bases. This CDR3 has 12 amino acids. V trimming: 4 bases; J trimming: 9 bases; junction bases outside the gene matches: 6. The germline V gene has CDR1 SGHRS and CDR2 YFSETQ. The full variable domain, with the rest looked up from reference TRBV5-1 and TRBJ1-2, is KAGVTQTPRYLIKTRGQQVTLSCSPISGHRSVSWYQQTPGQGLQFLFEYFSETQRNKGNFPGRFSGRQFSNSRSEMNVSTLELGDSALYLCASSPQGLSYTFGSGTRLTVV.

V and J are TRBV28 and TRBJ1-2; D may be TRBD1 (5 bases). Germline-derived CDR1 and CDR2 are MDHEN and SYDVKM. Trimming took off 3 bases at V and 5 bases at J, with 13 bases between the two ends. CDR3 size: 14 residues. The CDR3 nucleotides read TGTGCCAGCAGTTTGGGGCCGACATCTTATGGCTACACCTTC. Translating it yields CASSLGPTSYGYTF.

Note on this clone: Because the CDR3 is missing its conserved closing phenylalanine or tryptophan, this is likely a read error. This chain joins TRBV5-1 and TRBJ1-5; 7 nucleotides agree with TRBD1. Trimming at V came to 4 bases and at J to 7 bases, leaving 5 bases not matched to a gene. From germline, CDR1 is SGHRS and CDR2 YFSETQ. The CDR3 sequence is 13 residues long. This CDR3 reads CASSLQGNQPQHL. The DNA of the CDR3 is TGCGCCAGCAGCCTACAGGGGAACCAGCCCCAGCATTTG.

This clone was recorded only once. The chain couples TRBV4-1 to TRBJ2-3, with 12 bases aligning to TRBD2. The germline CDR1 and CDR2 sequences are MGHRA and YSYEKL. After removal of 6 bases from V and 4 bases from J, the junction contained 2 bases not matched to a gene. The CDR3 runs 14 residues. The CDR3 sequence is CASRTSGGPDTQYF. The CDR3 coding sequence is TGCGCCAGCAGGACTAGCGGGGGCCCAGATACGCAGTATTTT.

The J gene is TRBJ1-3, the V gene TRBV5-4; a possible D gene is TRBD1 (5 bases). There are 17 residues in the CDR3. CDR1 and CDR2 (germline): SGHNT, YYREEE (reference sequence). Trimming shortened V by 4 bases and J by 0 bases, and 17 bases separated the two germline ends. The CDR3 DNA reads as TGTGCCAGCAGCCTTGCGCCGCAGGGATTCTCTGGAAACACCATATATTTT. Amino acid sequence: CASSLAPQGFSGNTIYF.

V is TRBV9 and J is TRBJ1-6; D not certain. CDR3 length equals 14 residues. Germline V gives CDR1 SGDLS, CDR2 YYNGEE. The V end lost 0 bases, the J end lost 7 bases, and 8 bases lay between the germline ends. The DNA of the CDR3 is TGTGCCAGCAGCGTAGTGGCAGAAAATTCACCCCTCCACTTT. Translated, it gives CASSVVAENSPLHF.

In its sample, this clone was seen once. The V call is TRBV15, the J call TRBJ2-7; 7 bases map to TRBD1. Trimming at V came to 3 bases and at J to 5 bases, leaving 4 bases not matched to a gene. CDR1 is LNHNV, CDR2 YYDKDF, per germline (reference sequence). The CDR3 is 13 amino acids. The CDR3 region is CATSRDRFNEQYF. CDR3 nucleotide sequence: TGTGCCACCAGCAGGGACAGGTTCAACGAGCAGTACTTC.

The V gene is TRBV5-4, the J gene TRBJ2-1, with TRBD1 matching over 10 bases. The trim removed 7 bases at V and 12 bases at J, leaving 10 bases unmatched. The germline V gene has CDR1 SGHNT and CDR2 YYREEE (reference sequence). The CDR3 spans 13 residues. CDR3 bases: TGTGCCAGCTCGAGTTCGACAGGGGGCGGGCAGTTCTTC. This codes for CASSSSTGGGQFF.

The rearrangement joins TRBV28 to TRBJ2-5; 7 nucleotides match TRBD1. V lost 5 bases to trimming and J lost 5 bases; unmatched junction nucleotides: 8. Germline V CDR1 and CDR2: MDHEN, SYDVKM. The CDR3 has 14 residues. The CDR3: CASSKPTGRETQYF. The CDR3, as DNA: TGTGCCAGCAGTAAACCGACAGGGCGGGAGACCCAGTACTTC.

This chain connects TRBV28 to TRBJ2-7; weak D call: TRBD1 (6 bases). V was pared by 5 bases and J by 6 bases, with 20 bases between. The CDR3 runs to 15 residues. The germline V gene has CDR1 MDHEN and CDR2 SYDVKM. CDR3 amino acids: CASSSTGYKSGEQYF. CDR3 sequence (DNA): TGTGCCAGCAGTAGTACAGGGTATAAGAGTGGCGAGCAGTACTTC.

The V and J genes are TRBV5-3 and TRBJ2-7; 11 bases fit TRBD2. TRBV5-3 is given ORF status, its function remaining uncertain. The trim removed 3 bases at V and 0 bases at J, leaving 5 bases unmatched. The CDR3 extends over 16 amino acids. In DNA, the CDR3 is TGTGCCAGAAGCTCTAGACTAGCGGGGTGCTCCTACGAGCAGTACTTC. Translation: CARSSRLAGCSYEQYF.

V is TRBV18 and J is TRBJ2-5; 9 bases are shared with TRBD1. Germline V gene lookup returns CDR1 KGHSH and CDR2 LQKENI. Trimming took 4 bases from V and 5 from J; bases not matched to a gene: 2. CDR3 length: 13 amino acids. In nucleotides, the CDR3 is TGTGCCAGCTCACTTGGACAGGGGGAGACCCAGTACTTC. It is translated as CASSLGQGETQYF.

This chain joins TRBV9 and TRBJ2-6; 10 nucleotides line up with TRBD1. This CDR3 has 17 residues. Looked up from germline, CDR1 is SGDLS and CDR2 is YYNGEE. Trimming at V came to 4 bases and at J to 2 bases, leaving 6 bases not matched to a gene. The CDR3 nucleotides read TGTGCCAGCAGCTCCCGGACAGGGGGTACTGGGGCCAACGTCCTGACTTTC. Translation gives CASSSRTGGTGANVLTF.

This chain uses TRBV13 with TRBJ2-3; TRBD2 matches at 7 bases. This CDR3 contains 15 residues. Per germline, CDR1 PRHDT and CDR2 FYEKMQ (reference sequence). Trimming removed 5 bases from V and 1 base from J; junction bases left unmatched: 6. CDR3 nucleotides: TGTGCCAGCAGCCCCAGCGGGGTGGGCACAGATACGCAGTATTTT. This codes for CASSPSGVGTDTQYF.

The table lists this clone with a few counts. The V call is TRBV7-9, the J call TRBJ2-5, with 10 bases identical to TRBD1. The CDR3 has 14 amino acids. Germline V gene data show CDR1 as SEHNR and CDR2 as FQNEAQ (reference sequence). The V and J ends lost 1 base and 4 bases, in that order; junction bases with no gene match: 0. The CDR3 DNA sequence: TGTGCCAGCAGCTTAGGGACAGGGGGAGAGACCCAGTACTTC. It translates to CASSLGTGGETQYF.

The chain joins TRBV7-8 to TRBJ2-5, with 9 positions matching TRBD1. Per the germline V gene, CDR1 is SGHVS and CDR2 is FQNEAQ. J gave up 4 bases and V 1 base, and 10 bases lay outside the gene matches. CDR3 length: 17 amino acids. The CDR3 spells CASSLVRVGQGRETQYF. CDR3 sequence (DNA): TGTGCCAGCAGCTTAGTTCGAGTGGGACAGGGCCGAGAGACCCAGTACTTC. The full variable domain, with the rest looked up from reference TRBV7-8 and TRBJ2-5, is GAGVSQSPRYKVAKRGQDVALRCDPISGHVSLFWYQQALGQGPEFLTYFQNEAQLDKSGLPSDRFFAERPEGSVSTLKIQRTQQEDSAVYLCASSLVRVGQGRETQYFGPGTRLLVL.

The chain has TRBV30 and TRBJ1-2; TRBD1 might be the D (6 bases). There are 14 residues in the CDR3. V dropped 4 bases and J dropped 4 bases, with 16 bases sitting between them. Germline loops: CDR1 GTSNPN, CDR2 SVGIG (reference sequence). The DNA for the CDR3 is TGTGCCTGGACCGAGGACAGCCCGGGCTATGGCTACACCTTC. This translates into CAWTEDSPGYGYTF.

The rearrangement joins TRBV28 to TRBJ2-7; D is unclear. Germline CDR1 is MDHEN and CDR2 is SYDVKM. This CDR3 comprises 12 residues. V dropped 3 bases and J dropped 4 bases, with 7 bases sitting between them. The CDR3 reads CASSLTIYEQYF. The CDR3 region has the DNA TGTGCCAGCAGTTTGACAATTTACGAGCAGTACTTC.

V is TRBV7-2 and J is TRBJ2-2, with 8 bases fitting TRBD1. Losses at the gene ends were 4 bases for V and 4 bases for J; bases not matched to a gene: 5. There are 15 residues in the CDR3. Germline CDR1 SGHTA, CDR2 FQGNSA. The CDR3, as DNA: TGTGCCAGCAGCTATTGGACAGGGAGCACCGGGGAGCTGTTTTTT. Its protein is CASSYWTGSTGELFF.

This chain uses TRBV2 with TRBJ2-2; D gene unclear. This CDR3 region has 15 residues. Germline V CDR1 and CDR2: SNHLY, FYNNEI. V shed 1 base and J shed 0 bases, with 6 bases lying between them. The CDR3: CASSEGLSNTGELFF. The DNA for the CDR3 is TGTGCCAGCAGTGAAGGACTTTCGAACACCGGGGAGCTGTTTTTT.

This clone has a handful of counts. This chain joins TRBV6-5 and TRBJ2-5; 9 bases fit TRBD1. From germline, CDR1 is MNHEY and CDR2 SVGAGI. V gave up 6 bases and J gave up 1 base; unmatched junction bases: 3. The CDR3 sequence is 14 residues long. CDR3 residues: CASSVQGAQETQYF. The CDR3 DNA sequence: TGTGCCAGCAGCGTACAGGGGGCCCAAGAGACCCAGTACTTC.

The V call is TRBV15, the J call TRBJ2-2; D ambiguous. V was pared by 0 bases and J by 4 bases, with 9 bases between. CDR1 LNHNV and CDR2 YYDKDF come from the germline V gene (reference sequence). The CDR3 is made up of 15 amino acids. As DNA, the CDR3 is TGTGCCACCAGCAGAGATCTACAGCTCACCGGGGAGCTGTTTTTT. Residues: CATSRDLQLTGELFF.

Note on this clone: A read error may produce the germline difference seen at one junction end. The rearrangement joins TRBV2 to TRBJ2-7; 11 bases line up with TRBD2. The CDR3 covers 15 residues. Germline values: CDR1 SNHLY, CDR2 FYNNEI. This CDR3 is CASSERTSGPTKIQF. CDR3 DNA sequence: TGTGCCAGCAGTGAGCGGACTAGCGGGCCAACCAAAATCCAATTC.

This sequence joins TRBV27 and TRBJ1-1; D perhaps matches TRBD1 (5 bases). The CDR3 loop spans 12 amino acids. The germline V gene encodes CDR1 MNHEY and CDR2 SMNVEV (reference sequence). Trimming stripped 4 bases from V and 8 bases from J, with 11 bases between. CDR3 nucleotide sequence: TGTGCCAGCAGTTCAGACAGTTCGGAAGCTTTCTTT. Translating gives CASSSDSSEAFF.

This chain connects TRBV28 to TRBJ1-4, with D possibly being TRBD1 (5 bases). This CDR3 has 15 residues. Germline-derived CDR1 and CDR2 are MDHEN and SYDVKM. V was shortened by 1 base and J by 8 bases, with 14 bases between the two germline ends. The CDR3 bases are TGTGCCAGCAGTTTATTGCCAGGGTCAGGAGAAAAACTGTTTTTT. Encoded protein: CASSLLPGSGEKLFF.

This clone has just a few counts. The genes are TRBV7-8 and TRBJ2-7; D possibly corresponds to TRBD1 (5 bases). The germline V gene has CDR1 SGHVS and CDR2 FQNEAQ. The length of the CDR3 is 15 residues. Trimming took 1 base from V and 6 from J, leaving 16 bases between them. As DNA, the CDR3 is TGTGCCAGCAGCTTAGGTGGGCCAGGGAAAGGCGAGCAGTACTTC. The encoded protein is CASSLGGPGKGEQYF.

The V call is TRBV2, the J call TRBJ2-7; 7 bases agree with TRBD1. Germline assignment: CDR1 SNHLY and CDR2 FYNNEI. J was trimmed by 1 base and V by 4 bases; bases with no gene match: 4. The CDR3 is 14 amino acids. The CDR3 reads CASSVSRGSYEQYF. CDR3 bases: TGTGCCAGCAGTGTTAGCAGGGGGTCCTACGAGCAGTACTTC.

The V and J genes are TRBV7-9 and TRBJ2-7, with TRBD1 identical over 7 bases. The CDR3 extends over 14 amino acids. Germline V CDR1 and CDR2: SEHNR, FQNEAQ (reference sequence). V shed 5 bases, J shed 0 bases, and the junction held 4 bases outside the gene matches. The CDR3 DNA reads TGTGCCAGCAGCGACAGGGTGAGCTCCTACGAGCAGTACTTC. As protein: CASSDRVSSYEQYF.

As to this clone: Other DNA sequences in this specimen translate into the identical CDR3. This chain joins TRBV6-1 and TRBJ2-1; tentatively, D is TRBD2 (5 bases). The CDR3 covers 18 residues. The germline V gene encodes CDR1 MNHNS and CDR2 SASEGT. The germline V and J ends were trimmed by 4 bases and 0 bases, with 19 bases remaining between them. The CDR3 protein is CASSVAETGISSYNEQFF. The DNA for the CDR3 is TGTGCCAGCAGTGTGGCAGAGACGGGGATTAGCTCCTACAATGAGCAGTTCTTC.